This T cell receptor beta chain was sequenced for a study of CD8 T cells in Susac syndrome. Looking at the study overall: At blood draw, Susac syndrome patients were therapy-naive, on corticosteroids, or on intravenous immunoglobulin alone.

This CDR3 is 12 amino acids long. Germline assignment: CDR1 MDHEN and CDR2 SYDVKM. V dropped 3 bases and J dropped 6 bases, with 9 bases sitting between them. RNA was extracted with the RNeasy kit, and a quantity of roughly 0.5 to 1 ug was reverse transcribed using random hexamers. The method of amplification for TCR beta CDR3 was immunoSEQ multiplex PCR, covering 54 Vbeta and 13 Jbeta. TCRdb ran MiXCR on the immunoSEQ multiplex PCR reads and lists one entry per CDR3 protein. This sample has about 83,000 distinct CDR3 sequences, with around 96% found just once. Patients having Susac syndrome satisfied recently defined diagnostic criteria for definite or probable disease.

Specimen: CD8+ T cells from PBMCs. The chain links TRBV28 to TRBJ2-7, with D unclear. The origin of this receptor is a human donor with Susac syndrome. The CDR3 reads CASSFSGREQYF. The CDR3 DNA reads TGTGCCAGCAGTTTTTCGGGTCGCGAGCAGTACTTC.